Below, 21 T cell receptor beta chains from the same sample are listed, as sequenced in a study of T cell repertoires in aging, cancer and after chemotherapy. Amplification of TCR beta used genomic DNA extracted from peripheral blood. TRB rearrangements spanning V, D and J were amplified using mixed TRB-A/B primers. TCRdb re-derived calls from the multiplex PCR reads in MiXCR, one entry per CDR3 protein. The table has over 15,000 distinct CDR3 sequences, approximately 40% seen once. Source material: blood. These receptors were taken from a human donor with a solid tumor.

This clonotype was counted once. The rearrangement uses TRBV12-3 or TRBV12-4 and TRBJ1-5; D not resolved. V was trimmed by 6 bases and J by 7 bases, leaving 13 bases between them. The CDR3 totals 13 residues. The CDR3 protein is CASSDEAGQPQHF. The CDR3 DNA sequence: TGTGCCAGCAGCGATGAGGCCGGGCAGCCCCAGCATTTT.

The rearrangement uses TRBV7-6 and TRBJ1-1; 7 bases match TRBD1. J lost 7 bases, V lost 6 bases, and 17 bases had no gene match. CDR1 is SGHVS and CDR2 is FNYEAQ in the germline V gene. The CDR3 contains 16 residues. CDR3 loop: CASSGSLTGALIEAFF. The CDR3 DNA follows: TGTGCCAGCAGTGGCAGCCTTACAGGGGCCCTAATTGAAGCTTTCTTT.

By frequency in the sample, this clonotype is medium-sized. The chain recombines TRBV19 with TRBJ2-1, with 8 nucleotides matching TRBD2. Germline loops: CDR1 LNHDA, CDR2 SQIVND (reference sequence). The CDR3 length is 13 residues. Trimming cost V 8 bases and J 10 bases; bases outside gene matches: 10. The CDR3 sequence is CASALGGRREQFF. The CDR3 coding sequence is TGTGCCAGTGCTCTGGGCGGGAGGAGGGAGCAGTTCTTC.

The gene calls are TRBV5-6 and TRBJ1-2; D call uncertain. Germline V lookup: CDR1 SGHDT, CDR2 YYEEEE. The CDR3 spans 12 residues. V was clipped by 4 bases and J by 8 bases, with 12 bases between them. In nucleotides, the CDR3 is TGTGCCAGCAGCCCCAACACCGGGGGCTACACCTTC. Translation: CASSPNTGGYTF.

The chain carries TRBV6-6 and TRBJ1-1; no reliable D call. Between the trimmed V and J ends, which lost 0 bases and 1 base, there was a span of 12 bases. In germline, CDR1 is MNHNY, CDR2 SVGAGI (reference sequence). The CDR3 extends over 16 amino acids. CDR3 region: CASSYSGQWPNTEAFF. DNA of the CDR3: TGTGCCAGCAGTTACTCCGGGCAATGGCCGAACACTGAAGCTTTCTTT.

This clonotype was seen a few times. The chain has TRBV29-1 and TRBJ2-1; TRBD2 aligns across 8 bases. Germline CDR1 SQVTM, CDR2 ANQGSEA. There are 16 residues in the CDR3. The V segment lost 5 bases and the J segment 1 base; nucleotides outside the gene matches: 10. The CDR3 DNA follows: TGCAGCGTTCGCGGGAGGCCAGTTGGGTCCTACAATGAGCAGTTCTTC. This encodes CSVRGRPVGSYNEQFF.

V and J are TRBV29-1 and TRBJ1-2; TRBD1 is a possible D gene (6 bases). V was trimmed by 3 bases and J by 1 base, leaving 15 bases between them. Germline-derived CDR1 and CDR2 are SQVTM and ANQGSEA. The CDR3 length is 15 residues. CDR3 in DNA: TGCAGCGTTGATAATTGGCAGGGGCATAACTATGGCTACACCTTC. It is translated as CSVDNWQGHNYGYTF.

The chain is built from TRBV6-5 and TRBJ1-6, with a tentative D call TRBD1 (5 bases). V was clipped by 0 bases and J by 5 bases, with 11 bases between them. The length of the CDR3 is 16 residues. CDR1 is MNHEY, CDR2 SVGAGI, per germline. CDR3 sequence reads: CASSYSILGDNSPLHF. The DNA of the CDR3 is TGTGCCAGCAGTTACTCGATATTAGGGGATAATTCACCCCTCCACTTT.

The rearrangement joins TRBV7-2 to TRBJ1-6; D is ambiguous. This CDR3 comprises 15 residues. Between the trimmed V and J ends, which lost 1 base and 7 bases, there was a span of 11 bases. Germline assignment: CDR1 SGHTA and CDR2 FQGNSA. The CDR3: CASSLEFTANSPLHF. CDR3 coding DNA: TGTGCCAGCAGCTTAGAGTTCACCGCGAATTCACCCCTCCACTTT.

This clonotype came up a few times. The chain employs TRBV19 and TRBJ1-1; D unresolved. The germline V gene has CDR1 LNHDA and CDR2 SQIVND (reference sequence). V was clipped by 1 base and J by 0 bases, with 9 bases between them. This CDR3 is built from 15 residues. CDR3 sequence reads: CASSIAPGVNTEAFF. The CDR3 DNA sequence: TGTGCCAGTAGTATAGCTCCGGGAGTGAACACTGAAGCTTTCTTT.

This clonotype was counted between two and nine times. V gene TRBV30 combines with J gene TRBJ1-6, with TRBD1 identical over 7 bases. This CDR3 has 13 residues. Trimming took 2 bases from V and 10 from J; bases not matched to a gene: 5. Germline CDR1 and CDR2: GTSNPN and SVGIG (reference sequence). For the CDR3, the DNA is TGTGCCTGGAGTCAGACAGGGAAGTCACCCCTCCACTTT. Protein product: CAWSQTGKSPLHF.

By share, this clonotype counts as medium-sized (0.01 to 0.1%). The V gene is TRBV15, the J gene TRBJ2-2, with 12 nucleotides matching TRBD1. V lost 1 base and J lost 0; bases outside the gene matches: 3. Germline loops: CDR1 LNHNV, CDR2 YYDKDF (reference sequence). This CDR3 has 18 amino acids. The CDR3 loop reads CATSRGGTGGANTGELFF. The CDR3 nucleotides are TGTGCCACCAGCAGAGGGGGGACAGGGGGCGCGAACACCGGGGAGCTGTTTTTT. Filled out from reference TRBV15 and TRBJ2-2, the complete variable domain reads DAMVIQNPRYQVTQFGKPVTLSCSQTLNHNVMYWYQQKSSQAPKLLFHYYDKDFNNEADTPDNFQSRRPNTSFCFLDIRSPGLGDTAMYLCATSRGGTGGANTGELFFGEGSRLTVL.

CDR3 amino acids: CASSDSRSGNTIYF. DNA for the CDR3: TGTGCCAGCAGCGACAGTCGCTCTGGAAACACCATATATTTT. The chain is built from TRBV5-6 and TRBJ1-3, with a tentative D call TRBD1 (5 bases). Germline CDR1 is SGHDT and CDR2 is YYEEEE. This CDR3 region has 14 residues. Trimming removed 4 bases at V and 0 bases at J, with 8 bases between.

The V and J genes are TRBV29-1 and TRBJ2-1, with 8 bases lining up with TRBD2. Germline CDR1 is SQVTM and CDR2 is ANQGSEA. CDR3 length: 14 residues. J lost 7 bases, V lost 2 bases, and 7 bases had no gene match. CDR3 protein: CSVEIFAGGNEQFF. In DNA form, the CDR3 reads TGCAGCGTTGAAATTTTTGCGGGGGGTAATGAGCAGTTCTTC.

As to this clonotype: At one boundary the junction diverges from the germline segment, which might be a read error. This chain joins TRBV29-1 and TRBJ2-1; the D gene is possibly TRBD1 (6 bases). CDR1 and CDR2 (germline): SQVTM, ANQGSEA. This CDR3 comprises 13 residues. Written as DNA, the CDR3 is TGCAGCGCCACCGGTCTAAGGGGGAATGAGAAGTTCTTC. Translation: CSATGLRGNEKFF.

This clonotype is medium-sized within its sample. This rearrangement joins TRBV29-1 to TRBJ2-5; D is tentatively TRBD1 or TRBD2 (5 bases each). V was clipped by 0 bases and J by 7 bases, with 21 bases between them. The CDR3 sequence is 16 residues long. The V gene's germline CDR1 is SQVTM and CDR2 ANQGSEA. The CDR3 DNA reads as TGCAGCGTTGAAGATTGGGGGACCAACCAAGAGTTGACCCAGTACTTC. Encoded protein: CSVEDWGTNQELTQYF.

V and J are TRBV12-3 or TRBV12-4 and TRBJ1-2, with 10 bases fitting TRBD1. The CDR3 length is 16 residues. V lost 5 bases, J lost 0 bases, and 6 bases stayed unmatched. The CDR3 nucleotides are TGTGCCAGCAGTACGGGACAGGGGCCCTCTAACTATGGCTACACCTTC. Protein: CASSTGQGPSNYGYTF.

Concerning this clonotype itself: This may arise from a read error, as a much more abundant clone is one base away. CDR3 nucleotides: TGTGCCAGTAGCGGGACAGGGGGGAATGAGCAGTACTTC. It translates to CASSGTGGNEQYF. The rearrangement joins TRBV19 to TRBJ2-7; 11 nucleotides agree with TRBD1. The CDR3 is 13 residues long. The germline gives CDR1 LNHDA, CDR2 SQIVND (reference sequence). The V and J ends lost 6 bases and 7 bases, in that order; junction bases with no gene match: 5.

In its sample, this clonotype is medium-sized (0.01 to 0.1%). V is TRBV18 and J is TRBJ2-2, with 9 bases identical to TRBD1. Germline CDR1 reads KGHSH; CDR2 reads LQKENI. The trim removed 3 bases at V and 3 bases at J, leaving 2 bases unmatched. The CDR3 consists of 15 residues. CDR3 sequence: CASSPWTGDTGELFF. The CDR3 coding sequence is TGTGCCAGCTCACCCTGGACAGGGGACACCGGGGAGCTGTTTTTT.

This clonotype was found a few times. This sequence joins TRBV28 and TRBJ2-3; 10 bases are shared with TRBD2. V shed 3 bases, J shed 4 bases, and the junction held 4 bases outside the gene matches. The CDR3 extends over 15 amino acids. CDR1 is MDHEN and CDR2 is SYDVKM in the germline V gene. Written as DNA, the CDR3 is TGTGCCAGCAGTTTCCAGCGGGGGGGGCCAGATACGCAGTATTTT. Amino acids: CASSFQRGGPDTQYF.

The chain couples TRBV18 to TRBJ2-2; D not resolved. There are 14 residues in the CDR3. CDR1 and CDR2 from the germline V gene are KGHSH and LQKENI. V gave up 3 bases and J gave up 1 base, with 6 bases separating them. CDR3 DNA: TGTGCCAGCTCACCGGTAGAGAACACCGGGGAGCTGTTTTTT. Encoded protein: CASSPVENTGELFF.